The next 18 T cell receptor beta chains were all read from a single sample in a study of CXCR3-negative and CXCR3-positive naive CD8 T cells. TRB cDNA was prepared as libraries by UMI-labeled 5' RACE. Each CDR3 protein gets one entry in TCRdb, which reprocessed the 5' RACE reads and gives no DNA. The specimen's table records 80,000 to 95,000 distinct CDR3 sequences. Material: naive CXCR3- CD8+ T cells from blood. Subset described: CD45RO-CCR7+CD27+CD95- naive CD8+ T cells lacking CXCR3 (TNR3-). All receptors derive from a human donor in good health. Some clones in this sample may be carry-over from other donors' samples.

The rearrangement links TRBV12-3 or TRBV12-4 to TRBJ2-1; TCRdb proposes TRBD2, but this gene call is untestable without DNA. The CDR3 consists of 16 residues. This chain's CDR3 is CASSLASVTSGRVGFF.

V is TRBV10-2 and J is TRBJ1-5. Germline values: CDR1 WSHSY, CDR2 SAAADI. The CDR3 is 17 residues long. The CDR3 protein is CASSESIDEGWDQPQHF.

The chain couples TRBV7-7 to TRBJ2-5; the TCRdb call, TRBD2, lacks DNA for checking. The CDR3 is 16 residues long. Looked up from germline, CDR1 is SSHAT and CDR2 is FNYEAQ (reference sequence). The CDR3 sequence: CASSSRTSERQETQYF.

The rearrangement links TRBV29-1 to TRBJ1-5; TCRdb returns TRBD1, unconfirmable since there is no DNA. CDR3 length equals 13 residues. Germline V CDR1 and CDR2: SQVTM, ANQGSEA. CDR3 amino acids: CSVASGAGQPQHF.

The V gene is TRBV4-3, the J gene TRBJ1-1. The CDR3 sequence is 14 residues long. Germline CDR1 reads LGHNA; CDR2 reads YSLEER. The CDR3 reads CASSQDKEGTEAFF.

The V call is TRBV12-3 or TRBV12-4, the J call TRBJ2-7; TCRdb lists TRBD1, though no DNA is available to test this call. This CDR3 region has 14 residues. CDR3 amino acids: CASSWGTEIGEQYF.

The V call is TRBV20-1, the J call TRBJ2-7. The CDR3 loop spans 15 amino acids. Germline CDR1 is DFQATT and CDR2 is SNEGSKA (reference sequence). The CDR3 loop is CSARDFSGTSYEQYF.

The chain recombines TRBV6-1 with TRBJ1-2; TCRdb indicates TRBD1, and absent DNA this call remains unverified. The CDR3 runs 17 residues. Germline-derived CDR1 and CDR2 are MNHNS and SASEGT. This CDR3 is CASSEVGSGYYDYGYTF.

This chain's CDR3 is CAISDPERNIQYF. This chain uses TRBV10-3 with TRBJ2-4. The CDR3 length is 13 residues. In germline, CDR1 is ENHRY, CDR2 SYGVKD.

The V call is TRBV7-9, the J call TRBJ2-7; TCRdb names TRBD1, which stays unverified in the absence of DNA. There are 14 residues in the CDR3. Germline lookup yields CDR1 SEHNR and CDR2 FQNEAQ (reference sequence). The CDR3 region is CASSLGDGGYEQYF.

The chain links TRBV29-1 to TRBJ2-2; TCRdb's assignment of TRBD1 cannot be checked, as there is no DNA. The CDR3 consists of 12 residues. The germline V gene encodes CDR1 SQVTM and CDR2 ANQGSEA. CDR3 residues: CSVEVRVRELFF.

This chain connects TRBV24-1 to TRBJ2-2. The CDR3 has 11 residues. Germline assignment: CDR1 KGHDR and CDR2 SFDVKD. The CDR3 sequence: CATSVLGELFF.

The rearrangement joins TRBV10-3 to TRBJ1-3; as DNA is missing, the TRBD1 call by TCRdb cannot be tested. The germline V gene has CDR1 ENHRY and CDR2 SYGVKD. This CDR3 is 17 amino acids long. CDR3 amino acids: CAISETGQPNSGNTIYF.

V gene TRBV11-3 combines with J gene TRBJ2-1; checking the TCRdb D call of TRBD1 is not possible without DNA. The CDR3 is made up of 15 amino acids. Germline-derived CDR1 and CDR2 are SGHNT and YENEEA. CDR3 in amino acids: CASSLVAGGVNEQFF. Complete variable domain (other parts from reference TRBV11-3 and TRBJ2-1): EAGVVQSPRYKIIEKKQPVAFWCNPISGHNTLYWYLQNLGQGPELLIRYENEEAVDDSQLPKDRFSAERLKGVDSTLKIQPAELGDSAVYLCASSLVAGGVNEQFFGPGTRLTVL.

This CDR3 is CASRYRDRGRQETQYF. This chain uses TRBV28 with TRBJ2-5; TCRdb reports TRBD1, a call that lacks DNA to check it against. The CDR3 extends over 16 amino acids. The germline V gene encodes CDR1 MDHEN and CDR2 SYDVKM.

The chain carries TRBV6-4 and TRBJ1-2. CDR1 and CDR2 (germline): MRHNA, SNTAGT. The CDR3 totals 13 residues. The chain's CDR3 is CASSDSVSSGYTF.

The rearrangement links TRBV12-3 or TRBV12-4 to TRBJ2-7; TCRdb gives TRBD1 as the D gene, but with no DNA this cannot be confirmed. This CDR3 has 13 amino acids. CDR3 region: CASSYQGTYEQYF.

The CDR3 sequence is CASSQELAGHLYNEQFF. The rearrangement links TRBV4-3 to TRBJ2-1; TCRdb reports TRBD1, a call that lacks DNA to check it against. The germline CDR1 and CDR2 sequences are LGHNA and YSLEER. CDR3 length: 17 amino acids.